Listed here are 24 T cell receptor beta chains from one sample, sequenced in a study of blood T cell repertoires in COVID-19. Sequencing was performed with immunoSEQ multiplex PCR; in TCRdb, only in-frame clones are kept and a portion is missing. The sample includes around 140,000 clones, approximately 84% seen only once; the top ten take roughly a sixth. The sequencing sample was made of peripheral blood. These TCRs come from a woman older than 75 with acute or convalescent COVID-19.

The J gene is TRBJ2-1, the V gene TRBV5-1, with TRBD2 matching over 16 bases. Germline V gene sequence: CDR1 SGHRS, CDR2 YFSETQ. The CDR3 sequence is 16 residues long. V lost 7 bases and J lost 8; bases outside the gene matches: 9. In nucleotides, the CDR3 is TGCGCCAGCTCCCAGGGGACTAGCGGGAGGGCTCATGAGCAGTTCTTC. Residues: CASSQGTSGRAHEQFF.

The CDR3 region has the DNA TGTGCCTCACTACCAGGGCCGGCGGGGGCCCAGTACTTC. Amino acid sequence: CASLPGPAGAQYF. This chain links TRBV30 with TRBJ2-5; TRBD2 matches at 7 bases. Germline lookup yields CDR1 GTSNPN and CDR2 SVGIG (reference sequence). The CDR3 is made up of 13 amino acids. Trimming at V came to 7 bases and at J to 9 bases, leaving 14 bases not matched to a gene.

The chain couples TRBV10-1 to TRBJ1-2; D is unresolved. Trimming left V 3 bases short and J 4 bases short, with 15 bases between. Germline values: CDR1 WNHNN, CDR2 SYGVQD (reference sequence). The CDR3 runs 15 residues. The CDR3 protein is CASSDSAADLYGYTF. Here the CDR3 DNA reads TGCGCCAGCAGTGATTCGGCAGCGGACCTCTATGGCTACACCTTC.

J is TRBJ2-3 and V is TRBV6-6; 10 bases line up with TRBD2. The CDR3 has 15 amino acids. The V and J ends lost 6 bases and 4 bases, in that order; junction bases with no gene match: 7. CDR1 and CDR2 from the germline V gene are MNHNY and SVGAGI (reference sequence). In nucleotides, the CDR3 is TGTGCCAGCAGGCCGAGCGGGGGGGCCGCAGATACGCAGTATTTT. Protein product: CASRPSGGAADTQYF.

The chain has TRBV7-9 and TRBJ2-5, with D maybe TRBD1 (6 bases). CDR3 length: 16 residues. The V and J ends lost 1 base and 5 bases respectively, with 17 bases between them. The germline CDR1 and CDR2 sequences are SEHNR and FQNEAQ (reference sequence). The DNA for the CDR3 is TGTGCCAGCAGCTTAGGCTTCGGCAGGGGTGCGGAGACCCAGTACTTC. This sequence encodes CASSLGFGRGAETQYF.

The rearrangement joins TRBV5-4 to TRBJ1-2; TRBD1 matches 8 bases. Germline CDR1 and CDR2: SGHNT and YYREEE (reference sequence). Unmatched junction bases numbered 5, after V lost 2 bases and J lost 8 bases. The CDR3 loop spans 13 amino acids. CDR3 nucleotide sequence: TGTGCCAGCAGCTTTAATGGACAGGGCGGCTACACCTTC. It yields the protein CASSFNGQGGYTF. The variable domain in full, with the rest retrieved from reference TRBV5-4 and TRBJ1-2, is ETGVTQSPTHLIKTRGQQVTLRCSSQSGHNTVSWYQQALGQGPQFIFQYYREEENGRGNFPPRFSGLQFPNYSSELNVNALELDDSALYLCASSFNGQGGYTFGSGTRLTVV.

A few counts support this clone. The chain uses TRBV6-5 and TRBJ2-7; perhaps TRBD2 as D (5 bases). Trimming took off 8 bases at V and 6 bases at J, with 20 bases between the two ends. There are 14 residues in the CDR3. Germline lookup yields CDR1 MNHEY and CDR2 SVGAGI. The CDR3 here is CASRPFSPRGEQYF. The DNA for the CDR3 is TGTGCCAGCCGTCCCTTTTCCCCTCGGGGCGAGCAGTACTTC.

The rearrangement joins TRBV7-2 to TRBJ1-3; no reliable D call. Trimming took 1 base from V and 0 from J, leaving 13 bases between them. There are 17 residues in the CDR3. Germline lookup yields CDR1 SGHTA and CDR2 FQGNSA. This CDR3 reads CASSLEVVSYSGNTIYF. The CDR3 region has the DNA TGTGCCAGCAGCTTAGAAGTTGTATCCTACTCTGGAAACACCATATATTTT.

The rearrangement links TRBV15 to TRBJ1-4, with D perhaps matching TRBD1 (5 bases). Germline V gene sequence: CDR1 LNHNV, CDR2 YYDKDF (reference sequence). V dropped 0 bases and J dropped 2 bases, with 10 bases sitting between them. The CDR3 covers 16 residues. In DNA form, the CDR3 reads TGTGCCACCAGCAGAGATCGCGGGACCACTAATGAAAAACTGTTTTTT. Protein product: CATSRDRGTTNEKLFF.

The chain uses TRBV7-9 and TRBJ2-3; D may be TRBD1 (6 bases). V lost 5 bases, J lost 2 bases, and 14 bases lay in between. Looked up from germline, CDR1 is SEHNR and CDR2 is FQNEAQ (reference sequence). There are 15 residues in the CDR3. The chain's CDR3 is CASSLIRGPTDTQYF. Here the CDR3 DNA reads TGTGCCAGCAGCCTAATCAGGGGCCCCACAGATACGCAGTATTTT.

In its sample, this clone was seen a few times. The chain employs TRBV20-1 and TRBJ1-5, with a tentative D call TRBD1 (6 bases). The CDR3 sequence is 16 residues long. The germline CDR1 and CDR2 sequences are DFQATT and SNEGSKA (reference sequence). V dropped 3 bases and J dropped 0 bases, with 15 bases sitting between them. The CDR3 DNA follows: TGCAGTGCTAGTCCCGCCCGGGGGGCTAGCAATCAGCCCCAGCATTTT. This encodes CSASPARGASNQPQHF.

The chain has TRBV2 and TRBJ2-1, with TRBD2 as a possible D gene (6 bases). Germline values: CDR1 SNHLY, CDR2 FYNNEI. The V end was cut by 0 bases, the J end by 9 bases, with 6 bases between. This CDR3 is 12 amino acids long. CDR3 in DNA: TGTGCCAGCAGTGAAGCGGGGGGTGAGCAGTTCTTC. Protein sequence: CASSEAGGEQFF. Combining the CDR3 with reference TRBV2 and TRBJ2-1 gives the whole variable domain EPEVTQTPSHQVTQMGQEVILRCVPISNHLYFYWYRQILGQKVEFLVSFYNNEISEKSEIFDDQFSVERPDGSNFTLKIRSTKLEDSAMYFCASSEAGGEQFFGPGTRLTVL.

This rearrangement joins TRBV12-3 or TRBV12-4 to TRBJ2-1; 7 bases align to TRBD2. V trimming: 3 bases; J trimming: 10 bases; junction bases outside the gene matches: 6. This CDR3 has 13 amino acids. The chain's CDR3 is CASSFGGEGEQFF. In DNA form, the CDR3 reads TGTGCCAGCAGTTTCGGCGGGGAGGGAGAGCAGTTCTTC.

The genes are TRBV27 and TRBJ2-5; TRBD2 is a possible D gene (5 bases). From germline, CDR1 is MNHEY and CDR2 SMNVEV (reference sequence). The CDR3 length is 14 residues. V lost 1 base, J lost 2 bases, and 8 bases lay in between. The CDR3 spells CASSLLGLQETQYF. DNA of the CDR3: TGTGCCAGCAGTTTATTAGGACTTCAAGAGACCCAGTACTTC.

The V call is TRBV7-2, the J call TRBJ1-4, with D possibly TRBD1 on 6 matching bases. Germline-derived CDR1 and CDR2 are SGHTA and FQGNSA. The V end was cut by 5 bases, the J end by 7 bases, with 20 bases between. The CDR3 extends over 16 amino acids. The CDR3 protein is CASSIGMGAAGEKLFF. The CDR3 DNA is TGTGCCAGCAGCATAGGGATGGGGGCGGCAGGTGAAAAACTGTTTTTT.

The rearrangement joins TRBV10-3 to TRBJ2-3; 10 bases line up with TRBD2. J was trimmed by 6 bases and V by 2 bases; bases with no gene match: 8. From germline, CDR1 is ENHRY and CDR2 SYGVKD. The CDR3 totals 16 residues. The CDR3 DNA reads TGTGCCATCAGTGAGGGGTTAGCGGGAGGCCCGGATACGCAGTATTTT. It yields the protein CAISEGLAGGPDTQYF.

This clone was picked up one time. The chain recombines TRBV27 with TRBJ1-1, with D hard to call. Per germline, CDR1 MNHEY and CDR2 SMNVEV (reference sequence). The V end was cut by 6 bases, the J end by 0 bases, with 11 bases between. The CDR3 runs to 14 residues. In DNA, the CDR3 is TGTGCCAGCAGACCTAGAGGGTTGAACACTGAAGCTTTCTTT. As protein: CASRPRGLNTEAFF.

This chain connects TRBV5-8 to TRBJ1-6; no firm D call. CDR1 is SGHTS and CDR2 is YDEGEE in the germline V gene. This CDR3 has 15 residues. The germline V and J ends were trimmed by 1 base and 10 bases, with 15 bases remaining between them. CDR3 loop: CASSLTVGFGSPLHF. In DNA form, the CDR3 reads TGTGCCAGCAGCTTGACGGTCGGGTTTGGCTCACCCCTCCACTTT.

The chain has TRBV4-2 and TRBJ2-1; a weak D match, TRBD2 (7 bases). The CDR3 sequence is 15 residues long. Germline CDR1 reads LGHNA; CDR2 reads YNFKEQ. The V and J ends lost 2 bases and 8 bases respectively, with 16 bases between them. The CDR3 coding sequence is TGTGCCAGCAGCCAACGGGGGGCCCGCAGGGATGAGCAGTTCTTC. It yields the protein CASSQRGARRDEQFF.

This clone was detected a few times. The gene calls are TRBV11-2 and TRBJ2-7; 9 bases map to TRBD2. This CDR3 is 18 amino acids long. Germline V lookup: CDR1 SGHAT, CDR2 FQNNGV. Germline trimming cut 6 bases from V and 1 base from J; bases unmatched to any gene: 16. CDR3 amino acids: CASSASKGSGRQSYEQYF. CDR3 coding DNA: TGTGCCAGCAGTGCATCCAAGGGGAGCGGGAGGCAATCCTACGAGCAGTACTTC.

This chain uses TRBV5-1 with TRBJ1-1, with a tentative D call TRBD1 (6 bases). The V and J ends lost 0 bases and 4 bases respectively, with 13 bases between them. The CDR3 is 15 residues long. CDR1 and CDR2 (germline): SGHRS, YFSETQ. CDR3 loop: CASSLGGRRGTEAFF. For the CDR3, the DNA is TGCGCCAGCAGCTTGGGGGGGCGCAGGGGCACTGAAGCTTTCTTT.

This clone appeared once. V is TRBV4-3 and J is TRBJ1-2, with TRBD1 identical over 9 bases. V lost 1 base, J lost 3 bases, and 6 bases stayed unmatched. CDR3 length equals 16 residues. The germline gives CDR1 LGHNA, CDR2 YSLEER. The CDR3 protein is CASSQAGTGRDYGYTF. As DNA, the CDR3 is TGCGCCAGCAGCCAAGCGGGGACAGGGAGGGACTATGGCTACACCTTC.

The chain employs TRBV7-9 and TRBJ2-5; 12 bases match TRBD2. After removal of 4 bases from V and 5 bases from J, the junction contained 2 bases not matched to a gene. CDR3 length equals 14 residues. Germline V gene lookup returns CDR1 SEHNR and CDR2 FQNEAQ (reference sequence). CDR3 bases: TGTGCCAGCAGCTCCCTAGCGGGGGGGGAGACCCAGTACTTC. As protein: CASSSLAGGETQYF. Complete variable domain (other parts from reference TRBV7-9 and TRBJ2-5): DTGVSQNPRHKITKRGQNVTFRCDPISEHNRLYWYRQTLGQGPEFLTYFQNEAQLEKSRLLSDRFSAERPKGSFSTLEIQRTEQGDSAMYLCASSSLAGGETQYFGPGTRLLVL.

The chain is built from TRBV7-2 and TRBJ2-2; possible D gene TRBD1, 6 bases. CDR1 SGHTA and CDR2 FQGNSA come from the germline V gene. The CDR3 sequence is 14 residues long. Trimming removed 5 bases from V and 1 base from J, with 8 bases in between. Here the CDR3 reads CASSEGQNTGELFF. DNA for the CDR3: TGTGCCAGCAGCGAGGGACAGAACACCGGGGAGCTGTTTTTT.